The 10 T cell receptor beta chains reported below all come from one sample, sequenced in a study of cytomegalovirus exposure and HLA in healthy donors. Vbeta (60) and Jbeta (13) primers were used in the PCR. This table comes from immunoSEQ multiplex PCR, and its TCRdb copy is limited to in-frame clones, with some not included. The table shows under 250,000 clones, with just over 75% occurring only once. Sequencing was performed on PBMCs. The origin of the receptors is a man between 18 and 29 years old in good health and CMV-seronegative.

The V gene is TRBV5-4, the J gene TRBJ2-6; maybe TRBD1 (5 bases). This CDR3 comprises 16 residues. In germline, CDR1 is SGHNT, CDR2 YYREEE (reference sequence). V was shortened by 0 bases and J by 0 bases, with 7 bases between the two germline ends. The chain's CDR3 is CASSLVGPSGANVLTF. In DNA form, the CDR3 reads TGTGCCAGCAGCTTGGTGGGGCCCTCTGGGGCCAACGTCCTGACTTTC.

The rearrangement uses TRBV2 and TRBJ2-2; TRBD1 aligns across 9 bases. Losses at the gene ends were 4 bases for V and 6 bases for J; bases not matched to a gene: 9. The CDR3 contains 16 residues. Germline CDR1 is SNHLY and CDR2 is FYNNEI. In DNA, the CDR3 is TGTGCCAGCAGTGTGTCGGGACAGGGCCGCTCCGGGGAGCTGTTTTTT. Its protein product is CASSVSGQGRSGELFF.

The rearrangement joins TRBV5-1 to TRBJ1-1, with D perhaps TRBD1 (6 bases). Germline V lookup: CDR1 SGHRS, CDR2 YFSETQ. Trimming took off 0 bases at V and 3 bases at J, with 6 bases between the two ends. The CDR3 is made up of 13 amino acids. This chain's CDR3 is CASSLDRDTEAFF. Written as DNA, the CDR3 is TGCGCCAGCAGCTTGGACAGGGACACTGAAGCTTTCTTT.

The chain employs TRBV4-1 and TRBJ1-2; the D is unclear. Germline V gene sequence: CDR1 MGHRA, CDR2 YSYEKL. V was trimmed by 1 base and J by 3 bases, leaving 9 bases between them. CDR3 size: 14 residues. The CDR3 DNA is TGCGCCAGCAGCCAAGTGATCGCGGACTATGGCTACACCTTC. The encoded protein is CASSQVIADYGYTF.

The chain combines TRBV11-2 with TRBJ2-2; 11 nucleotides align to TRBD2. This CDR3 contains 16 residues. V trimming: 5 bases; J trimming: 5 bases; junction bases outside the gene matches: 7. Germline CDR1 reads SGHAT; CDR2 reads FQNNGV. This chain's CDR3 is CASSNVAGGPTGELFF. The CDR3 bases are TGTGCCAGCAGCAATGTAGCGGGAGGGCCGACCGGGGAGCTGTTTTTT.

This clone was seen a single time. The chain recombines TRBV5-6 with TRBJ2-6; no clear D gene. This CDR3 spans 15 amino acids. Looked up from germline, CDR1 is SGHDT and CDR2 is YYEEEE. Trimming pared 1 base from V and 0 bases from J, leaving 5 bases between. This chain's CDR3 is CASSLRRSGANVLTF. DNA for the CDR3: TGTGCCAGCAGCTTGCGTCGCTCTGGGGCCAACGTCCTGACTTTC.

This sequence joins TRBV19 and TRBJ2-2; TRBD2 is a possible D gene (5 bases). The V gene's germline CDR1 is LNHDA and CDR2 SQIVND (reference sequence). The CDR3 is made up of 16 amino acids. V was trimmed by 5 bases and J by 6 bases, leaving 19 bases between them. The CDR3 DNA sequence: TGTGCCAGTAGTGCGGGTTTTTCGGCAGTGGCCGGGGAGCTGTTTTTT. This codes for CASSAGFSAVAGELFF.

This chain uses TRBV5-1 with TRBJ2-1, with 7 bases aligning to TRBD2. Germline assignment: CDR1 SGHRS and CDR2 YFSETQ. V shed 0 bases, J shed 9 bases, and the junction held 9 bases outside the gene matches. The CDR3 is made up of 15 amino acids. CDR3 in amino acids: CASSLVASGGTEQFF. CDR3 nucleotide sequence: TGCGCCAGCAGCTTGGTGGCTAGCGGTGGCACTGAGCAGTTCTTC.

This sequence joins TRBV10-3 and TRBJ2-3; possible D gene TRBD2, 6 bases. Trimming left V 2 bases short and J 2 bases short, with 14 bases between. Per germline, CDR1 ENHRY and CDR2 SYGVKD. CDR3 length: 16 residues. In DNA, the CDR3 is TGTGCCATCAGTGAGCCCGTCGGGGGAATCACAGATACGCAGTATTTT. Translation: CAISEPVGGITDTQYF.

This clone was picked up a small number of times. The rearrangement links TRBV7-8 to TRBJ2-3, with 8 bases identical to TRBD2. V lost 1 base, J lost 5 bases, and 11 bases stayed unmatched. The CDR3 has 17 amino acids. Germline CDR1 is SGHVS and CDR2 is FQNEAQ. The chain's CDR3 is CASSLEWAGGRVDTQYF. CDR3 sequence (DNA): TGTGCCAGCAGCTTAGAGTGGGCGGGAGGCCGAGTAGATACGCAGTATTTT.